This T cell receptor beta chain derives from a study of CD8+ T cells in alopecia areata. Treatment noted: oral pan-JAK inhibitor, 5-10 mg twice daily. After isolation, RNA underwent reverse transcription to generate cDNA as the sequencing template. Only in-frame clones appear in the TCRdb table, and some are missing; sequencing was by immunoSEQ multiplex PCR. The sample records roughly 190,000 clones, less than 70% being singletons. Of note for this clone: Other DNA sequences in the same sample also yield this CDR3.

CDR3 length equals 14 residues. V was clipped by 1 base and J by 0 bases, with 4 bases between them. Per the germline V gene, CDR1 is SGHTA and CDR2 is FQGNSA. The V gene is TRBV7-2, the J gene TRBJ1-5; D remains ambiguous. This sample comprised CD4+ T cells sorted from blood, obtained at roughly week 49, from a patient treated with tofacitinib. This sequence originates from a human donor with alopecia areata. The CDR3 loop reads CASSLGRSNQPQHF. Here the CDR3 DNA reads TGTGCCAGCAGCTTAGGCCGTAGCAATCAGCCCCAGCATTTT.